The rows below give T cell receptor beta chains drawn from one sample of a study of neurological immune-mediated disorders. TCRdb called the 5' RACE reads again in MiXCR, with one record for every CDR3 protein. The sample has about 14,000 distinct CDR3 sequences, 13% seen once. Sequencing was done on a sample of CD8+ T cells from blood. The source is a female donor with HTLV-1-associated myelopathy (HAM/TSP). The CDR3 runs from the conserved cysteine through the conserved F or W. D genes are given only for firm matches. A clone size is listed for some rows: how often the clone was seen (once, few, many), or a class if it is expanded.

D gene: .
J gene: TRBJ2-7
clone size: many
V gene: TRBV27
CDR3 DNA: TGTGCCAGCAGTTTATCCTTGGGGCCCTACGAGCAGTACTTC
CDR3 protein: CASSLSLGPYEQYF

D gene: TRBD2
J gene: TRBJ2-7
clone size: many
V gene: TRBV9
CDR3 DNA: TGTGCCAGCAGCGTAGGGGCTAGCGGGGGGACCTACGAGCAGTACTTC
CDR3 protein: CASSVGASGGTYEQYF

D gene: .
J gene: TRBJ2-1
clone size: many
V gene: TRBV7-2
CDR3 DNA: TGTGCCAGCAGCCCAACAGGAAGCCGATCCTACAATGAGCAGTTCTTC
CDR3 protein: CASSPTGSRSYNEQFF

D gene: .
J gene: TRBJ1-4
clone size: many
V gene: TRBV6-1
CDR3 DNA: TGTGCCAGCAGTGAATTGAAACTGGCTAATGAAAAACTGTTTTTT
CDR3 protein: CASSELKLANEKLFF

D gene: TRBD2
J gene: TRBJ2-7
clone size: many
V gene: TRBV5-5
CDR3 DNA: TGTGCCAGCAGCTTGGTAGTGGGAGGGGAGTACGAGCAGTACTTC
CDR3 protein: CASSLVVGGEYEQYF

D gene: .
J gene: TRBJ1-2
clone size: medium-sized
V gene: TRBV29-1
CDR3 DNA: TGCAGCGTTGAAGAGTATGGACCTCCCTACACCTTC
CDR3 protein: CSVEEYGPPYTF

D gene: .
J gene: TRBJ1-2
clone size: many
V gene: TRBV4-1
CDR3 DNA: TGCGCCAGCAGCCAAGATGCGGGAGTTGCATATGGCTACACCTTC
CDR3 protein: CASSQDAGVAYGYTF

D gene: .
J gene: TRBJ1-1
clone size: many
V gene: TRBV4-1
CDR3 DNA: TGCGCCAGCAGCCAAGGAGGATGGAACACTGAAGCTTTCTTT
CDR3 protein: CASSQGGWNTEAFF

D gene: .
J gene: TRBJ2-5
clone size: many
V gene: TRBV7-9
CDR3 DNA: TGTGCCAGCAGCTTAGACTCCGGGGGTTTACAAGAGACCCAGTACTTC
CDR3 protein: CASSLDSGGLQETQYF

D gene: .
J gene: TRBJ2-7
clone size: many
V gene: TRBV6-2/TRBV6-3
CDR3 DNA: TGTGCCATTAGCCGAGCCTACGAGCAGTACTTC
CDR3 protein: CAISRAYEQYF

D gene: TRBD2
J gene: TRBJ2-3
clone size: .
V gene: TRBV3-1
CDR3 DNA: TGTGCCAGCAGCCCCGTGGGAGAGCGGGGGATAGATACGCAGTATTTT
CDR3 protein: CASSPVGERGIDTQYF

D gene: .
J gene: TRBJ2-2
clone size: many
V gene: TRBV5-6
CDR3 DNA: TGTGCCAGCAGCTGGGCCCTAGGGGGCGGGGAGCTGTTTTTT
CDR3 protein: CASSWALGGGELFF

D gene: .
J gene: TRBJ2-3
clone size: many
V gene: TRBV9
CDR3 DNA: TGTGCCAGCAGCGAATGGGATGGGGATACGCAGTATTTT
CDR3 protein: CASSEWDGDTQYF

D gene: .
J gene: TRBJ1-2
clone size: many
V gene: TRBV14
CDR3 DNA: TGTGCCAGCAGCCAAGTTGGAGGGAACTATGGCTACACCTTC
CDR3 protein: CASSQVGGNYGYTF

D gene: TRBD1
J gene: TRBJ2-7
clone size: .
V gene: TRBV20-1
CDR3 DNA: TGCAGTGCTACCAGGACAGGGGGTAACTCCTACGAGCAGTACTTC
CDR3 protein: CSATRTGGNSYEQYF

D gene: TRBD1
J gene: TRBJ1-1
clone size: many
V gene: TRBV5-1
CDR3 DNA: TGCGCCAGCAGCTTGGGGACAGGGGAGATGGCTGAAGCTTTCTTT
CDR3 protein: CASSLGTGEMAEAFF

D gene: TRBD2
J gene: TRBJ2-1
clone size: many
V gene: TRBV11-2
CDR3 DNA: TGTGCCAGCAGCTTAGTGGCTAGCGGGAGGGGTGAGCAGTTCTTC
CDR3 protein: CASSLVASGRGEQFF

D gene: .
J gene: TRBJ2-1
clone size: many
V gene: TRBV7-9
CDR3 DNA: TGTGCCAGCAGTTATAGGCAACTAGCTTTAGCGTACAATGAGCAGTTCTTC
CDR3 protein: CASSYRQLALAYNEQFF

D gene: .
J gene: TRBJ2-3
clone size: many
V gene: TRBV20-1
CDR3 DNA: TGCAGTGCTAGAGGCCCGGCCATACCCCCAGATACGCAGTATTTT
CDR3 protein: CSARGPAIPPDTQYF

D gene: .
J gene: TRBJ2-7
clone size: many
V gene: TRBV29-1
CDR3 DNA: TGCAGCGCCATCCTAGCTGATAGCTCCTACGAGCAGTACTTC
CDR3 protein: CSAILADSSYEQYF

D gene: .
J gene: TRBJ1-5
clone size: many
V gene: TRBV28
CDR3 DNA: TGTGCCAGCAGTTTTTCGGGGACGCGCCAGCCCCAGCATTTT
CDR3 protein: CASSFSGTRQPQHF

D gene: .
J gene: TRBJ1-2
clone size: many
V gene: TRBV14
CDR3 DNA: TGTGCCAGCAGCCAAGATCGGGGCCCCTATGGCTACACCTTC
CDR3 protein: CASSQDRGPYGYTF

D gene: .
J gene: TRBJ1-1
clone size: many
V gene: TRBV12-3/TRBV12-4
CDR3 DNA: TGTGCCAGCAGTTTGTGGGGTCGGGGAAACACTGAAGCTTTCTTT
CDR3 protein: CASSLWGRGNTEAFF

D gene: .
J gene: TRBJ1-5
clone size: many
V gene: TRBV20-1
CDR3 DNA: TGCAGTGCTAGAGAAGGGCAGATTTATAGCAATCAGCCCCAGCATTTT
CDR3 protein: CSAREGQIYSNQPQHF

D gene: .
J gene: TRBJ1-1
clone size: many
V gene: TRBV27
CDR3 DNA: TGTGCCAGCAGTCTCGAGAGAAGGGGGGGCATACCTGAAGCTTTCTTT
CDR3 protein: CASSLERRGGIPEAFF

D gene: .
J gene: TRBJ1-2
clone size: many
V gene: TRBV5-4
CDR3 DNA: TGTGCCAGCAGCCCGGACCGCCCCAACTATGGCTACACCTTC
CDR3 protein: CASSPDRPNYGYTF

D gene: .
J gene: TRBJ1-5
clone size: many
V gene: TRBV6-5
CDR3 DNA: TGTGCCAGCAGTTACTCTCAGGAGAACAATCAGCCCCAGCATTTT
CDR3 protein: CASSYSQENNQPQHF

D gene: TRBD2
J gene: TRBJ2-2
clone size: many
V gene: TRBV7-9
CDR3 DNA: TGTGCCAGCAGCTCCCGGACTAGCGGGAGGTACACCGGGGAGCTGTTTTTT
CDR3 protein: CASSSRTSGRYTGELFF

D gene: TRBD2
J gene: TRBJ2-1
clone size: many
V gene: TRBV5-5
CDR3 DNA: TGTGCCAGCAATAGCGGGAGGTTCGATGAGCAGTTCTTC
CDR3 protein: CASNSGRFDEQFF

D gene: TRBD1
J gene: TRBJ1-6
clone size: many
V gene: TRBV4-2
CDR3 DNA: TGTGCCAGCAGCCAGAACAGGGGGCATAATTCACCCCTCCACTTT
CDR3 protein: CASSQNRGHNSPLHF

D gene: .
J gene: TRBJ2-3
clone size: many
V gene: TRBV10-3
CDR3 DNA: TGTGCCATCAGTGAGCTCGGTCAACATTCCACAGATACGCAGTATTTT
CDR3 protein: CAISELGQHSTDTQYF

D gene: TRBD2
J gene: TRBJ2-5
clone size: many
V gene: TRBV11-2
CDR3 DNA: TGTGCCAGCAGCCTCACGGGGGGGGGCCTGTTAGAGACCCAGTACTTC
CDR3 protein: CASSLTGGGLLETQYF

D gene: .
J gene: TRBJ2-7
clone size: many
V gene: TRBV11-2
CDR3 DNA: TGTGCCAGCAGCCTCCAGGGGCCCTCCTACGAGCAGTACTTC
CDR3 protein: CASSLQGPSYEQYF

D gene: .
J gene: TRBJ1-2
clone size: .
V gene: TRBV12-3/TRBV12-4
CDR3 DNA: TGTGCCCACAACCTTGACGGTGGGTATGGCTACACCTTC
CDR3 protein: CAHNLDGGYGYTF

D gene: .
J gene: TRBJ2-7
clone size: many
V gene: TRBV9
CDR3 DNA: TGTGCCAGCAGCGAGGGGGTTACCTACGAGCAGTACTTC
CDR3 protein: CASSEGVTYEQYF

D gene: .
J gene: TRBJ2-7
clone size: many
V gene: TRBV7-2
CDR3 DNA: TGTGCCAGCGGAGACCTCTACGAGCAGTACTTC
CDR3 protein: CASGDLYEQYF

D gene: TRBD1
J gene: TRBJ1-1
clone size: .
V gene: TRBV10-2
CDR3 DNA: TGCGCCACGCTCCGGGACAGACCGATGAACACTGAAGCTTTCTTT
CDR3 protein: CATLRDRPMNTEAFF

D gene: TRBD1
J gene: TRBJ2-3
clone size: many
V gene: TRBV24-1
CDR3 DNA: TGTGCCACCAGTGATACAACCGGGACAGGGAGCACAGATACGCAGTATTTT
CDR3 protein: CATSDTTGTGSTDTQYF

D gene: .
J gene: TRBJ1-1
clone size: .
V gene: TRBV20-1
CDR3 DNA: TGCAGTGCTAGAGATTCCCGAGGCTCTGGCTCGAACAATGAAGCTTTCTTT
CDR3 protein: CSARDSRGSGSNNEAFF

D gene: .
J gene: TRBJ2-2
clone size: many
V gene: TRBV5-6
CDR3 DNA: TGTGCCAGCAGCTTCAGACGTAACTCCGGGGAGCTGTTTTTT
CDR3 protein: CASSFRRNSGELFF

D gene: .
J gene: TRBJ2-7
clone size: medium-sized
V gene: TRBV5-5
CDR3 DNA: TGTGCCAGCAGCCATGGATACGAGCAGTACTTC
CDR3 protein: CASSHGYEQYF

D gene: TRBD1
J gene: TRBJ1-4
clone size: many
V gene: TRBV15
CDR3 DNA: TGTGCCACCAGCAGAGATCGTTCCGGGACAGCTCATGAAAAACTGTTTTTT
CDR3 protein: CATSRDRSGTAHEKLFF

D gene: TRBD2
J gene: TRBJ2-1
clone size: many
V gene: TRBV4-1
CDR3 DNA: TGCGCCAGCAGCCAAGTGGGCTGGGAGGGCCGAAATGAGCAGTTCTTC
CDR3 protein: CASSQVGWEGRNEQFF

D gene: .
J gene: TRBJ1-1
clone size: many
V gene: TRBV12-3/TRBV12-4
CDR3 DNA: TGTGCCAGCAGTTTTACCAGAACCCCACTGCCCCCTCTCCTTTTT
CDR3 protein: CASSFTRTPLPPLLF

D gene: .
J gene: TRBJ2-1
clone size: .
V gene: TRBV29-1
CDR3 DNA: TGCAGCGTTGACGGTTATATCGGGCGGACTCAGAGCTCCTACAATGAGCAGTTCTTC
CDR3 protein: CSVDGYIGRTQSSYNEQFF

D gene: .
J gene: TRBJ2-7
clone size: many
V gene: TRBV7-6
CDR3 DNA: TGTGCCAGCAGCCCCGGCACCTACGAGCAGTACTTC
CDR3 protein: CASSPGTYEQYF

D gene: .
J gene: TRBJ2-7
clone size: many
V gene: TRBV15
CDR3 DNA: TGTGCCACCAGCTTGCGGGGACGTGAGCAGTACTTC
CDR3 protein: CATSLRGREQYF

D gene: TRBD1
J gene: TRBJ2-7
clone size: many
V gene: TRBV7-2
CDR3 DNA: TGTGCCAGCAGCTCTACCCTCGGGATAGGGGGCCGGGTGGCCTACGAGCAGTACTTC
CDR3 protein: CASSSTLGIGGRVAYEQYF

D gene: .
J gene: TRBJ2-2
clone size: .
V gene: TRBV24-1
CDR3 DNA: TGTGCCACCAGTGATTTGACAAGGGGCGACACAGGGGAGCTGTTTTTT
CDR3 protein: CATSDLTRGDTGELFF

D gene: .
J gene: TRBJ1-1
clone size: many
V gene: TRBV4-3
CDR3 DNA: TGCGCCAGCAGCCAAGATCCGGGGTCCTTTGGGGACACTGAAGCTTTCTTT
CDR3 protein: CASSQDPGSFGDTEAFF

D gene: .
J gene: TRBJ2-3
clone size: many
V gene: TRBV7-9
CDR3 DNA: TGTGCCAGCAGCTTACTAGCTGGACTCCTCAGCACAGATACGCAGTATTTT
CDR3 protein: CASSLLAGLLSTDTQYF

D gene: .
J gene: TRBJ2-1
clone size: medium-sized
V gene: TRBV12-3/TRBV12-4
CDR3 DNA: TGTGCCAGCAGTTTAGCTCCAGCGGGTGAGCAGTTCTTC
CDR3 protein: CASSLAPAGEQFF

D gene: TRBD2
J gene: TRBJ2-1
clone size: many
V gene: TRBV20-1
CDR3 DNA: TGCAGTGCTAGAGAGCTAGCGGGGAGGAATGAGCAGTTCTTC
CDR3 protein: CSARELAGRNEQFF

D gene: .
J gene: TRBJ2-7
clone size: many
V gene: TRBV4-1
CDR3 DNA: TGCGCCAGCACCACGAGCCTGGGGCTAGGTGACGAGCAGTACTTC
CDR3 protein: CASTTSLGLGDEQYF

D gene: TRBD1
J gene: TRBJ2-5
clone size: .
V gene: TRBV20-1
CDR3 DNA: TGCAATGCCCCTGAACAGGCCTACAGGGGTAGTAGAGAGACCCAGTACTTC
CDR3 protein: CNAPEQAYRGSRETQYF

D gene: .
J gene: TRBJ2-7
clone size: many
V gene: TRBV13
CDR3 DNA: TGTGCCAGCAGCTTTGGGGGTGGCGAGCAGTACTTC
CDR3 protein: CASSFGGGEQYF

D gene: TRBD1
J gene: TRBJ2-1
clone size: many
V gene: TRBV4-1
CDR3 DNA: TGCGCCAGCAGCCAAGTAACAGGGGACGTTCATGAGCAGTTCTTC
CDR3 protein: CASSQVTGDVHEQFF

D gene: .
J gene: TRBJ1-1
clone size: many
V gene: TRBV5-1
CDR3 DNA: TGCGCCAGCAGCTTATCGGGGAAGATGAACACTGAAGCTTTCTTT
CDR3 protein: CASSLSGKMNTEAFF

D gene: TRBD2
J gene: TRBJ2-3
clone size: many
V gene: TRBV9
CDR3 DNA: TGTGCCAGCAGCGCGGAGCGGGGGGGCGTGACAGATACGCAGTATTTT
CDR3 protein: CASSAERGGVTDTQYF